This entry lists 24 T cell receptor beta chains sequenced from one sample in a study of blood T cell repertoires in COVID-19. Libraries were prepared by immunoSEQ multiplex PCR; TCRdb keeps only in-frame clonotypes and omits some of them. The sample has 200,000 to 250,000 clones; around nine tenths are singletons. Sequenced: peripheral blood. These TCRs come from a man between 60 and 75 years old who had recovered from COVID-19.

The genes are TRBV5-1 and TRBJ1-1; maybe TRBD1 (6 bases). The CDR3 extends over 15 amino acids. V was shortened by 3 bases and J by 3 bases, with 15 bases between the two germline ends. The germline CDR1 and CDR2 sequences are SGHRS and YFSETQ. The CDR3 region is CASSSTTGSDTEAFF. The CDR3 nucleotides are TGCGCCAGCAGCTCGACAACAGGGTCCGACACTGAAGCTTTCTTT.

CDR3 region: CSVEGGHTEAFF. The CDR3 nucleotides are TGCAGCGTTGAGGGGGGGCACACTGAAGCTTTCTTT. The rearrangement links TRBV29-1 to TRBJ1-1, with D tentatively TRBD1 (6 bases). CDR1 and CDR2 from the germline V gene are SQVTM and ANQGSEA. The CDR3 consists of 12 residues. Trimming shortened V by 3 bases and J by 3 bases, and 8 bases separated the two germline ends.

This rearrangement joins TRBV2 to TRBJ1-4; D may be TRBD1 (5 bases). Germline values: CDR1 SNHLY, CDR2 FYNNEI. The CDR3 covers 14 residues. Trimming took 6 bases from V and 3 from J, leaving 11 bases between them. The CDR3 DNA sequence: TGTGCCAGCAGGACGGGACTGGCTAATGAAAAACTGTTTTTT. Encoded protein: CASRTGLANEKLFF. Full variable domain (outside the CDR3, taken from reference TRBV2 and TRBJ1-4): EPEVTQTPSHQVTQMGQEVILRCVPISNHLYFYWYRQILGQKVEFLVSFYNNEISEKSEIFDDQFSVERPDGSNFTLKIRSTKLEDSAMYFCASRTGLANEKLFFGSGTQLSVL.

This rearrangement joins TRBV21-1 to TRBJ1-1; the D call of TRBD1 is as the table states it, not checked on the DNA. TRBV21-1 is recorded as a pseudogene. The CDR3 is made up of 16 amino acids. The CDR3 DNA is TGTGCCAGCAGCACAACCGACAGGGGTTGGGACACTGAAGCTTTCTTT. This encodes CASSTTDRGWDTEAFF.

V usage is TRBV5-1 and J usage is TRBJ1-2; no clear D gene. This CDR3 has 14 amino acids. Looked up from germline, CDR1 is SGHRS and CDR2 is YFSETQ. Trimming cost V 4 bases and J 2 bases, with 12 bases left between them. The CDR3 region has the DNA TGCGCCAGCAGCCCCCGCAGTCAGAACTATGGCTACACCTTC. This codes for CASSPRSQNYGYTF.

The table lists this clone with a count of one. This chain joins TRBV5-1 and TRBJ1-1; 11 bases match TRBD1. V lost 3 bases, J lost 6 bases, and 4 bases stayed unmatched. Per the germline V gene, CDR1 is SGHRS and CDR2 is YFSETQ. This CDR3 comprises 14 residues. The CDR3 nucleotides read TGCGCCAGCAGCTCCGGGACAGGGGGACCTGAAGCTTTCTTT. Translated: CASSSGTGGPEAFF.

The chain recombines TRBV2 with TRBJ2-3, with D possibly TRBD2 on 5 matching bases. The germline V gene encodes CDR1 SNHLY and CDR2 FYNNEI. With 6 bases removed from V and 0 bases from J, the gap between germline ends came to 10 bases. CDR3 length: 14 amino acids. The DNA for the CDR3 is TGTGCCAGCAGCGCGACTACTAGCACAGATACGCAGTATTTT. Translated: CASSATTSTDTQYF.

This clone is a singleton in its sample. The CDR3 coding sequence is TGTGCCAGCAGCTCGAGCACAGATACGCAGTATTTT. It translates to CASSSSTDTQYF. V gene TRBV7-6 combines with J gene TRBJ2-3; D gene unclear. Germline CDR1 reads SGHVS; CDR2 reads FNYEAQ. The CDR3 loop spans 12 amino acids. V shed 4 bases and J shed 0 bases, with 2 bases lying between them.

This rearrangement joins TRBV10-3 to TRBJ2-3; 12 bases map to TRBD1. Germline assignment: CDR1 ENHRY and CDR2 SYGVKD. The CDR3 sequence is 15 residues long. J was trimmed by 4 bases and V by 6 bases; bases with no gene match: 5. The CDR3 reads CAIRTGQGASDTQYF. The DNA for the CDR3 is TGTGCCATCAGAACGGGACAGGGGGCCTCAGATACGCAGTATTTT.

The rearrangement uses TRBV7-2 and TRBJ1-6, with D unclear. CDR1 and CDR2 (germline): SGHTA, FQGNSA. V dropped 1 base and J dropped 0 bases, with 7 bases sitting between them. There are 16 residues in the CDR3. CDR3 region: CASSLEFSSYNSPLHF. CDR3 in DNA: TGTGCCAGCAGCTTAGAATTTAGCTCCTATAATTCACCCCTCCACTTT.

The chain combines TRBV11-3 with TRBJ2-7; 8 nucleotides match TRBD2. Germline-derived CDR1 and CDR2 are SGHNT and YENEEA. The junction had 4 bases not matched to a gene; V was cut back by 5 bases and J by 4 bases. CDR3 length: 13 residues. The DNA of the CDR3 is TGTGCCAGCAGCCCGGGGGGGGTTTACGAGCAGTACTTC. Residues: CASSPGGVYEQYF.

The chain has TRBV3-1 (or the pseudogene TRBV3-2) and TRBJ2-1; possible D gene TRBD2, 5 bases. Germline loops: CDR1 LGHDT, CDR2 YNNKEL (reference sequence). V was cut by 3 bases and J by 9 bases, with 9 bases left in between. CDR3 size: 12 residues. In nucleotides, the CDR3 is TGTGCCAGCAGCCAGTTAGCGATTGAGCAGTTCTTC. Its translation: CASSQLAIEQFF.

This chain links TRBV5-1 with TRBJ1-1; 7 nucleotides align to TRBD1. The V segment lost 0 bases and the J segment 1 base; nucleotides outside the gene matches: 3. Germline CDR1 and CDR2: SGHRS and YFSETQ. This CDR3 region has 15 residues. In DNA form, the CDR3 reads TGCGCCAGCAGCTTGGCGGGACAGAGGAACACTGAAGCTTTCTTT. This gives the protein CASSLAGQRNTEAFF.

The chain recombines TRBV10-1 with TRBJ1-5; TRBD1 might be the D (5 bases). Between the trimmed V and J ends, which lost 6 bases and 9 bases, there was a span of 12 bases. Germline V lookup: CDR1 WNHNN, CDR2 SYGVQD (reference sequence). The CDR3 is 12 residues long. The CDR3 sequence is CASRKTALPQHF. The CDR3 region has the DNA TGCGCCAGCAGGAAGACAGCTTTGCCCCAGCATTTT.

This sequence joins TRBV28 and TRBJ1-6; D is uncertain. Germline V gives CDR1 MDHEN, CDR2 SYDVKM. V lost 5 bases to trimming and J lost 14 bases, with 16 bases between them. The length of the CDR3 is 13 residues. In DNA, the CDR3 is TGTGCCAGCAGTCCGCCAGTCACCGGGGCCCTCCACTTT. Protein sequence: CASSPPVTGALHF.

This chain links TRBV5-1 with TRBJ1-1; 7 nucleotides line up with TRBD1. The length of the CDR3 is 14 residues. CDR1 is SGHRS and CDR2 is YFSETQ in the germline V gene. J gave up 5 bases and V 5 bases, and 9 bases lay outside the gene matches. The DNA for the CDR3 is TGCGCCAGCAGTGTAACAGGGGTACGAACTGAAGCTTTCTTT. Encoded protein: CASSVTGVRTEAFF.

The V and J genes are TRBV19 and TRBJ2-1; 11 bases map to TRBD2. The CDR3 contains 15 residues. J lost 4 bases, V lost 4 bases, and 3 bases had no gene match. Germline loops: CDR1 LNHDA, CDR2 SQIVND (reference sequence). The CDR3 sequence is CASSRGLAEYNEQFF. The CDR3, as DNA: TGTGCCAGTAGTAGGGGACTAGCGGAATACAATGAGCAGTTCTTC.

This CDR3 is CASSLEAGGYEQYF. The CDR3 DNA is TGTGCCAGCAGCTTAGAAGCGGGGGGCTACGAGCAGTACTTC. The gene calls are TRBV7-3 and TRBJ2-7; 9 bases fit TRBD2. J was trimmed by 3 bases and V by 2 bases; bases with no gene match: 2. Germline V CDR1 and CDR2: SGHTA, FQGTGA. There are 14 residues in the CDR3. The full variable domain, with the rest looked up from reference TRBV7-3 and TRBJ2-7, is GAGVSQTPSNKVTEKGKYVELRCDPISGHTALYWYRQSLGQGPEFLIYFQGTGAADDSGLPNDRFFAVRPEGSVSTLKIQRTERGDSAVYLCASSLEAGGYEQYFGPGTRLTVT.

For this clone: The junction departs from germline at one end; a sequencing error may be responsible. The V and J genes are TRBV3-1 (or the pseudogene TRBV3-2) and TRBJ1-2, with TRBD1 identical over 7 bases. CDR3 length: 15 residues. Germline V lookup: CDR1 LGHDT, CDR2 YNNKEL (reference sequence). The CDR3 bases are TGTGCCAGCAGCAAAGAAGAGGGACAGTCCTATGGCTACACCTTC. This encodes CASSKEEGQSYGYTF.

The rearrangement links TRBV2 to TRBJ1-1, with D possibly TRBD1 on 5 matching bases. The CDR3 contains 13 residues. V lost 6 bases and J lost 5, with 13 bases in between. Looked up from germline, CDR1 is SNHLY and CDR2 is FYNNEI. CDR3 in DNA: TGTGCCAGCAGCAGGGATTTCCGTACTGAAGCTTTCTTT. Translating it yields CASSRDFRTEAFF.

This sequence joins TRBV19 and TRBJ2-1, with 9 bases identical to TRBD2. The germline V gene encodes CDR1 LNHDA and CDR2 SQIVND (reference sequence). This CDR3 is built from 14 residues. V lost 4 bases to trimming and J lost 5 bases; unmatched junction nucleotides: 3. CDR3 residues: CASSRTSVNNEQFF. The CDR3 DNA reads TGTGCCAGTAGTAGGACTAGCGTAAACAATGAGCAGTTCTTC. The whole variable domain, remainder taken from reference TRBV19 and TRBJ2-1, is DGGITQSPKYLFRKEGQNVTLSCEQNLNHDAMYWYRQDPGQGLRLIYYSQIVNDFQKGDIAEGYSVSREKKESFPLTVTSAQKNPTAFYLCASSRTSVNNEQFFGPGTRLTVL.

V usage is TRBV29-1 and J usage is TRBJ2-7, with 12 positions matching TRBD2. V gave up 7 bases and J gave up 1 base; unmatched junction bases: 5. The V gene's germline CDR1 is SQVTM and CDR2 ANQGSEA. CDR3 length: 14 residues. CDR3 nucleotide sequence: TGCAGCGCCGTGCTAGCGGGAGGGTCCTACGAGCAGTACTTC. Its protein is CSAVLAGGSYEQYF.

The chain recombines TRBV18 with TRBJ1-6; 8 bases match TRBD1. Germline CDR1 is KGHSH and CDR2 is LQKENI. This CDR3 region has 15 residues. V was clipped by 6 bases and J by 7 bases; unmatched bases: 8. This CDR3 is CASSLQGGGNSPLHF. CDR3 in DNA: TGTGCCAGCTCCCTACAGGGGGGCGGAAATTCACCCCTCCACTTT.

The chain is built from TRBV7-3 and TRBJ1-1, with D possibly TRBD1 on 6 matching bases. From germline, CDR1 is SGHTA and CDR2 FQGTGA. The V end was cut by 5 bases, the J end by 2 bases, with 9 bases between. The CDR3 spans 13 residues. The CDR3 nucleotides are TGTGCCAGCAGCAGGGGGAGTAACACTGAAGCTTTCTTT. Residues: CASSRGSNTEAFF.